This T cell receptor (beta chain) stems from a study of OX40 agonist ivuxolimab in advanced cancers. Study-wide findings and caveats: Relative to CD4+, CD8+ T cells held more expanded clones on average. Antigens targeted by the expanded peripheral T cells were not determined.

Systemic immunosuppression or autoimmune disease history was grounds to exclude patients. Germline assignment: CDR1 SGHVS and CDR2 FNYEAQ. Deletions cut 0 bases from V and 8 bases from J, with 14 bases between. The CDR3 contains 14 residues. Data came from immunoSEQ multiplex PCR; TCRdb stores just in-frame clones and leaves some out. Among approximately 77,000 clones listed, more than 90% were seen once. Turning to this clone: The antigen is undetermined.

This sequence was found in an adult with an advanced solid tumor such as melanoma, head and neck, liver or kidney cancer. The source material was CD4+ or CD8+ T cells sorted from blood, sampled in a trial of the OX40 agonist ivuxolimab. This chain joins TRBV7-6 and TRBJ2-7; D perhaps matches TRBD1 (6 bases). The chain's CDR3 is CASSLAGAPQQQYF. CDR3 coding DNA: TGTGCCAGCAGCTTAGCGGGGGCCCCTCAGCAGCAGTACTTC.